Sequencing of this TCR beta chain was carried out in a study of blood T cell repertoires in COVID-19. Overall study: Spain, Italy and the United States supplied samples that represented acute and convalescent COVID-19. PBMCs, B-cell-depleted T cells, or T cells were the source of the cDNA or gDNA that made up the material.

Deletions cut 7 bases from V and 2 bases from J, with 13 bases between. Germline-derived CDR1 and CDR2 are LGHDT and YNNKEL (reference sequence). The CDR3 consists of 14 residues. Study processing details: From reference gene primer amplification, estimates of nucleated cell counts were derived. Clones were sequenced by immunoSEQ multiplex PCR, and TCRdb holds only the in-frame ones, with some missing. That table supplies the V and J calls and clone size; D and trimming were determined from the DNA. This sample carries approximately 15,000 clones, 85% to 90% of them seen once, and the ten largest clones take around 15%.

The V gene is TRBV3-1 (or the pseudogene TRBV3-2), the J gene TRBJ2-3; perhaps TRBD2 as D (5 bases). This clonotype originated in a man aged 45-65 years with active COVID-19. Sequencing was performed on peripheral blood. The CDR3 is CASMAGSTTDTQYF. In DNA form, the CDR3 reads TGTGCCAGCATGGCGGGCAGTACCACAGATACGCAGTATTTT.